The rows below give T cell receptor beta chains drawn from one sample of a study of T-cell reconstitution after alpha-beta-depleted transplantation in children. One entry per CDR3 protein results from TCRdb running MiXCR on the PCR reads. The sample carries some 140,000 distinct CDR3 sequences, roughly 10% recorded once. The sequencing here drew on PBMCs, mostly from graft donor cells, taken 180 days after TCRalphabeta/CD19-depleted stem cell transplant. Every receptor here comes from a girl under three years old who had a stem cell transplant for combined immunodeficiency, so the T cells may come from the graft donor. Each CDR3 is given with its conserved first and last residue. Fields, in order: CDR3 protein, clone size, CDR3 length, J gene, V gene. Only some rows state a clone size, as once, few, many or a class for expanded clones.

cdr3_aa: CSAMTSGVSTDTQYF
clone_size: few
cdr3_length: 15
j_call: TRBJ2-3
v_call: TRBV20-1

cdr3_aa: CASSHDRVKTLGNQPQHF
clone_size: -
cdr3_length: 18
j_call: TRBJ1-5
v_call: TRBV12-3/TRBV12-4

cdr3_aa: CSARQFYRDSGNIQYF
clone_size: many
cdr3_length: 16
j_call: TRBJ2-4
v_call: TRBV20-1

cdr3_aa: CDSRDGTHPSSYEQYF
clone_size: -
cdr3_length: 16
j_call: TRBJ2-7
v_call: TRBV7-9

cdr3_aa: CSARDRTGFYEQYF
clone_size: many
cdr3_length: 14
j_call: TRBJ2-7
v_call: TRBV20-1

cdr3_aa: CASSQDPVQETQYF
clone_size: -
cdr3_length: 14
j_call: TRBJ2-5
v_call: TRBV14

cdr3_aa: CSASGGDREYF
clone_size: -
cdr3_length: 11
j_call: TRBJ2-3
v_call: TRBV20-1

cdr3_aa: CSLGTGGSSRTDTQYF
clone_size: few
cdr3_length: 16
j_call: TRBJ2-3
v_call: TRBV20-1

cdr3_aa: CSASWSNEQFF
clone_size: few
cdr3_length: 11
j_call: TRBJ2-1
v_call: TRBV20-1

cdr3_aa: CASSYRQVGQETQYF
clone_size: few
cdr3_length: 15
j_call: TRBJ2-5
v_call: TRBV27

cdr3_aa: CASSSRRGRDEAFF
clone_size: -
cdr3_length: 14
j_call: TRBJ1-1
v_call: TRBV7-6

cdr3_aa: CASSIGTRSTDTQYF
clone_size: -
cdr3_length: 15
j_call: TRBJ2-3
v_call: TRBV19

cdr3_aa: CASSFRTGPNSGANVLTF
clone_size: -
cdr3_length: 18
j_call: TRBJ2-6
v_call: TRBV5-1

cdr3_aa: CASSGGTGLIEKLFF
clone_size: -
cdr3_length: 15
j_call: TRBJ1-4
v_call: TRBV2

cdr3_aa: CASSFKLQGVAGELFF
clone_size: few
cdr3_length: 16
j_call: TRBJ2-2
v_call: TRBV12-3/TRBV12-4

cdr3_aa: CASSLGGLGYEQYF
clone_size: few
cdr3_length: 14
j_call: TRBJ2-7
v_call: TRBV7-2

cdr3_aa: CASSLALQGSGYTF
clone_size: few
cdr3_length: 14
j_call: TRBJ1-2
v_call: TRBV12-3/TRBV12-4

cdr3_aa: CSASQQGAYEKLFF
clone_size: -
cdr3_length: 14
j_call: TRBJ1-4
v_call: TRBV20-1

cdr3_aa: CASSQLGPRIQETQYF
clone_size: -
cdr3_length: 16
j_call: TRBJ2-5
v_call: TRBV23-1

cdr3_aa: CSARDPGQGDTGELFF
clone_size: -
cdr3_length: 16
j_call: TRBJ2-2
v_call: TRBV20-1

cdr3_aa: CATSEEGTANMRNEQFF
clone_size: -
cdr3_length: 17
j_call: TRBJ2-1
v_call: TRBV24-1

cdr3_aa: CSVERTSGRALADTQYF
clone_size: many
cdr3_length: 17
j_call: TRBJ2-3
v_call: TRBV29-1

cdr3_aa: CASSLRLAGGREYF
clone_size: few
cdr3_length: 14
j_call: TRBJ2-7
v_call: TRBV7-2

cdr3_aa: CASSSSPLTGAYGYTF
clone_size: many
cdr3_length: 16
j_call: TRBJ1-2
v_call: TRBV11-2

cdr3_aa: CASSAGYSYEQYF
clone_size: few
cdr3_length: 13
j_call: TRBJ2-7
v_call: TRBV18

cdr3_aa: CSARGQEVHTGELFF
clone_size: -
cdr3_length: 15
j_call: TRBJ2-2
v_call: TRBV20-1

cdr3_aa: CASSLAHGGYEQYF
clone_size: -
cdr3_length: 14
j_call: TRBJ2-7
v_call: TRBV5-1

cdr3_aa: CASSQAGARGSPLHF
clone_size: -
cdr3_length: 15
j_call: TRBJ1-6
v_call: TRBV4-1

cdr3_aa: CASSISVYSYEQYF
clone_size: few
cdr3_length: 14
j_call: TRBJ2-7
v_call: TRBV19

cdr3_aa: CASSQTGVKDTHYF
clone_size: -
cdr3_length: 14
j_call: TRBJ2-3
v_call: TRBV12-3/TRBV12-4

cdr3_aa: CSATGLSTDTQYF
clone_size: many
cdr3_length: 13
j_call: TRBJ2-3
v_call: TRBV20-1

cdr3_aa: CASSPWTRMVLGEQYF
clone_size: few
cdr3_length: 16
j_call: TRBJ2-7
v_call: TRBV5-1

cdr3_aa: CSARAVGVSYEQYF
clone_size: many
cdr3_length: 14
j_call: TRBJ2-7
v_call: TRBV20-1

cdr3_aa: CSASAPYNEQFF
clone_size: many
cdr3_length: 12
j_call: TRBJ2-1
v_call: TRBV20-1

cdr3_aa: CASSPGLAKYEQYF
clone_size: few
cdr3_length: 14
j_call: TRBJ2-7
v_call: TRBV6-2/TRBV6-3

cdr3_aa: CASSLATGTSGGAADTQYF
clone_size: few
cdr3_length: 19
j_call: TRBJ2-3
v_call: TRBV11-1

cdr3_aa: CASSWRGPENTEAFF
clone_size: few
cdr3_length: 15
j_call: TRBJ1-1
v_call: TRBV5-1

cdr3_aa: CASSPSGWHTEAFF
clone_size: few
cdr3_length: 14
j_call: TRBJ1-1
v_call: TRBV12-3/TRBV12-4

cdr3_aa: CSVHATGVSTEAFF
clone_size: many
cdr3_length: 14
j_call: TRBJ1-1
v_call: TRBV29-1

cdr3_aa: CSAREWVQRGAKNIQYF
clone_size: few
cdr3_length: 17
j_call: TRBJ2-4
v_call: TRBV20-1

cdr3_aa: CASSTLAAGSTDTQYF
clone_size: few
cdr3_length: 16
j_call: TRBJ2-3
v_call: TRBV7-2

cdr3_aa: CASSLARVPNYGYTF
clone_size: few
cdr3_length: 15
j_call: TRBJ1-2
v_call: TRBV12-3/TRBV12-4

cdr3_aa: CASSLEDRGGKLFF
clone_size: -
cdr3_length: 14
j_call: TRBJ1-4
v_call: TRBV7-2

cdr3_aa: CASSVGDLYQETQYF
clone_size: -
cdr3_length: 15
j_call: TRBJ2-5
v_call: TRBV9

cdr3_aa: CASSLRRGASGEQYF
clone_size: few
cdr3_length: 15
j_call: TRBJ2-7
v_call: TRBV5-1

cdr3_aa: CASSLGSGSLTDTQYF
clone_size: -
cdr3_length: 16
j_call: TRBJ2-3
v_call: TRBV5-1

cdr3_aa: CASSLFRSSYEQYF
clone_size: few
cdr3_length: 14
j_call: TRBJ2-7
v_call: TRBV12-3/TRBV12-4

cdr3_aa: CASNVGVVGVNEQFF
clone_size: -
cdr3_length: 15
j_call: TRBJ2-1
v_call: TRBV5-5

cdr3_aa: CAISERTSGAYNEQFF
clone_size: -
cdr3_length: 16
j_call: TRBJ2-1
v_call: TRBV10-3

cdr3_aa: CASSLTEGDSPLHF
clone_size: few
cdr3_length: 14
j_call: TRBJ1-6
v_call: TRBV7-3

cdr3_aa: CASGGGQPQHF
clone_size: few
cdr3_length: 11
j_call: TRBJ1-5
v_call: TRBV9